The 18 T cell receptor beta chains given below trace back to one sample, sequenced in a study of OX40 agonist ivuxolimab in advanced cancers. Using immunoSEQ multiplex PCR, the repertoire was profiled, and TCRdb retains in-frame clones only, with some absent. Among 72,000 or so clones, about nine tenths were seen once, and the ten largest hold over 0.2%. Sequenced material: CD4+ or CD8+ T cells sorted from blood, taken in a trial of the OX40 agonist ivuxolimab. Source of these receptors: an adult with an advanced solid tumor such as melanoma, head and neck, liver or kidney cancer.

The V gene is TRBV25-1, the J gene TRBJ2-7, with 9 bases identical to TRBD2. CDR3 length: 16 residues. Germline V lookup: CDR1 MGHDK, CDR2 SYGVNS. V gave up 5 bases and J gave up 3 bases; unmatched junction bases: 11. The CDR3 sequence: CASSSADSSGDYEQYF. For the CDR3, the DNA is TGTGCCAGCAGTTCCGCTGATTCTAGCGGGGACTACGAGCAGTACTTC.

The gene calls are TRBV10-3 and TRBJ2-7; D assignment may be TRBD1 or TRBD2 (5 bases each). The CDR3 spans 12 residues. V was trimmed by 0 bases and J by 7 bases, leaving 7 bases between them. Looked up from germline, CDR1 is ENHRY and CDR2 is SYGVKD. The CDR3 region has the DNA TGTGCCATCAGTGAGTCGGGACGGGAGCAGTACTTC. Protein product: CAISESGREQYF.

This chain links TRBV5-1 with TRBJ1-4; D call uncertain. From germline, CDR1 is SGHRS and CDR2 YFSETQ. CDR3 length: 14 amino acids. The V end was cut by 0 bases, the J end by 8 bases, with 11 bases between. The DNA of the CDR3 is TGCGCCAGCAGCTTGGCGGGTTTAGGAGAAAAACTGTTTTTT. As protein: CASSLAGLGEKLFF.

This clone has a single count. The chain links TRBV5-6 to TRBJ2-7; 8 nucleotides line up with TRBD1. The CDR3 extends over 14 amino acids. Germline trimming cut 4 bases from V and 1 base from J; bases unmatched to any gene: 4. Germline-derived CDR1 and CDR2 are SGHDT and YYEEEE. The CDR3 is CASSLGQGSYEQYF. In DNA form, the CDR3 reads TGTGCCAGCAGCCTAGGACAGGGTTCCTACGAGCAGTACTTC.

The chain recombines TRBV9 with TRBJ2-1; D remains ambiguous. CDR3 length: 13 residues. CDR1 and CDR2 (germline): SGDLS, YYNGEE. Trimming shortened V by 1 base and J by 4 bases, and 6 bases separated the two germline ends. The CDR3 bases are TGTGCCAGCAGCGTACTGGCGTACAATGAGCAGTTCTTC. Translating it yields CASSVLAYNEQFF.

The J gene is TRBJ2-7, the V gene TRBV5-1; 11 positions agree with TRBD2. This CDR3 is 14 amino acids long. The V gene end was trimmed by 6 bases and the J gene end by 7 bases; junction bases not matched to a gene: 9. Per the germline V gene, CDR1 is SGHRS and CDR2 is YFSETQ. The CDR3 reads CASTKLAGGGEQYF. CDR3 DNA sequence: TGCGCCAGCACCAAGCTAGCGGGAGGAGGGGAGCAGTACTTC.

This sequence joins TRBV28 and TRBJ2-7; D ambiguous. V lost 7 bases and J lost 0, with 13 bases in between. The CDR3 covers 14 residues. Germline CDR1 is MDHEN and CDR2 is SYDVKM. As DNA, the CDR3 is TGTGCCAGCACCCTCCCTGGAGTCTCCTACGAGCAGTACTTC. Amino acid sequence: CASTLPGVSYEQYF.

The chain has TRBV7-6 and TRBJ2-1, with 14 bases identical to TRBD2. Germline V gene lookup returns CDR1 SGHVS and CDR2 FNYEAQ. The CDR3 runs 14 residues. V lost 4 bases, J lost 9 bases, and 2 bases stayed unmatched. The CDR3 sequence: CASSSGTSGSEQFF. As DNA, the CDR3 is TGTGCCAGCAGCTCCGGGACTAGCGGGAGTGAGCAGTTCTTC. The full variable domain, rest sourced from reference TRBV7-6 and TRBJ2-1, is GAGVSQSPRYKVTKRGQDVALRCDPISGHVSLYWYRQALGQGPEFLTYFNYEAQQDKSGLPNDRFSAERPEGSISTLTIQRTEQRDSAMYRCASSSGTSGSEQFFGPGTRLTVL.

This clone has just a few counts. CDR3 sequence reads: CASSQHTAGYGYTF. The CDR3 DNA follows: TGCGCCAGCAGCCAACATACAGCGGGCTATGGCTACACCTTC. V usage is TRBV4-1 and J usage is TRBJ1-2; D remains ambiguous. The CDR3 runs 14 residues. V lost 2 bases and J lost 4, with 11 bases in between. Germline V CDR1 and CDR2: MGHRA, YSYEKL.

Notes on this clone: The sample holds other DNA sequences that translate to the same CDR3. V is TRBV11-2 and J is TRBJ1-1; D gene uncertain. Germline assignment: CDR1 SGHAT and CDR2 FQNNGV. This CDR3 region has 13 residues. V lost 2 bases, J lost 2 bases, and 6 bases lay in between. The CDR3 DNA is TGTGCCAGCAGCTTAAAGCGCAACACTGAAGCTTTCTTT. This sequence encodes CASSLKRNTEAFF. The whole variable domain, filled in from reference TRBV11-2 and TRBJ1-1, reads EAGVAQSPRYKIIEKRQSVAFWCNPISGHATLYWYQQILGQGPKLLIQFQNNGVVDDSQLPKDRFSAERLKGVDSTLKIQPAKLEDSAVYLCASSLKRNTEAFFGQGTRLTVV.

This clone was recorded at least ten times. V gene TRBV9 combines with J gene TRBJ2-2; D assignment may be TRBD1 or TRBD2 (7 bases each). Germline CDR1 is SGDLS and CDR2 is YYNGEE. This CDR3 is built from 15 residues. The ends were cut back, 2 bases at V and 3 bases at J, with 11 bases in the middle. Here the CDR3 DNA reads TGTGCCAGCAGCGTGGGAGGGACAGACACCGGGGAGCTGTTTTTT. Its translation: CASSVGGTDTGELFF.

The V call is TRBV7-2, the J call TRBJ2-3; TRBD2 might be the D (5 bases). The germline gives CDR1 SGHTA, CDR2 FQGNSA. Trimming cost V 3 bases and J 1 base, with 11 bases left between them. CDR3 length equals 15 residues. The CDR3 region has the DNA TGTGCCAGCAGCTTTGGAGGAGCGGGCACAGATACGCAGTATTTT. Translating gives CASSFGGAGTDTQYF.

This sequence joins TRBV5-1 and TRBJ2-3; the match to TRBD1 covers 8 bases. V was pared by 4 bases and J by 2 bases, with 9 bases of the junction left unmatched. Germline values: CDR1 SGHRS, CDR2 YFSETQ. The CDR3 is made up of 16 amino acids. CDR3 in amino acids: CASSDRTGPVTDTQYF. In nucleotides, the CDR3 is TGCGCCAGCAGCGACAGGACAGGGCCTGTCACAGATACGCAGTATTTT.

V usage is TRBV27 and J usage is TRBJ2-1; no firm D call. In germline, CDR1 is MNHEY, CDR2 SMNVEV (reference sequence). CDR3 size: 14 residues. V was trimmed by 6 bases and J by 2 bases, leaving 11 bases between them. The CDR3 reads CASSPMRTYNEQFF. The CDR3 coding sequence is TGTGCCAGCAGCCCCATGCGCACCTACAATGAGCAGTTCTTC.

The chain carries TRBV28 and TRBJ2-1, with 8 positions matching TRBD1. CDR3 length: 16 residues. After removal of 4 bases from V and 6 bases from J, the junction contained 11 bases not matched to a gene. In germline, CDR1 is MDHEN, CDR2 SYDVKM. CDR3 residues: CASSSPADRVSNEQFF. CDR3 coding DNA: TGTGCCAGCAGTTCCCCGGCGGACAGGGTCTCCAATGAGCAGTTCTTC. Full variable domain (missing parts from reference TRBV28 and TRBJ2-1): DVKVTQSSRYLVKRTGEKVFLECVQDMDHENMFWYRQDPGLGLRLIYFSYDVKMKEKGDIPEGYSVSREKKERFSLILESASTNQTSMYLCASSSPADRVSNEQFFGPGTRLTVL.

The V gene is TRBV2, the J gene TRBJ1-6, with D possibly TRBD1 on 5 matching bases. Trimming stripped 10 bases from V and 10 bases from J, with 11 bases between. The CDR3 sequence is 11 residues long. Germline assignment: CDR1 SNHLY and CDR2 FYNNEI. The CDR3 nucleotides read TGTGCCACAAAGGGGCAATCACCCCTCCACTTT. It is translated as CATKGQSPLHF.

The V call is TRBV19, the J call TRBJ2-7; TRBD2 matches at 7 bases. V lost 3 bases, J lost 1 base, and 12 bases stayed unmatched. The CDR3 extends over 17 amino acids. CDR1 LNHDA and CDR2 SQIVND come from the germline V gene (reference sequence). DNA of the CDR3: TGTGCCAGTAGTATGTGGTGGTCGGCGGGAGTTTCCTACGAGCAGTACTTC. As protein: CASSMWWSAGVSYEQYF.

The chain employs TRBV5-1 and TRBJ2-2; D gene ambiguous. Germline CDR1 reads SGHRS; CDR2 reads YFSETQ. The CDR3 length is 15 residues. V was clipped by 1 base and J by 6 bases, with 13 bases between them. The CDR3 spells CASSLLEVKSGELFF. The CDR3 DNA is TGCGCCAGCAGCTTGCTGGAAGTCAAGTCCGGGGAGCTGTTTTTT.